The source of this T cell receptor (beta chain) is a study of cytotoxic CD8 clonotypes in ibrutinib-treated CLL. The wider study: For this cohort, patients were approximately ten relapsed/refractory and 15 treatment-naive, while 17 were IGHV unmutated. General study findings and limits: Baseline clonality was higher than in age-matched healthy donors and moved in step with circulating CD8+ T-cell counts. Before falling back toward baseline at progression, clonality had risen at the time of ibrutinib response.

Assay: immunoSEQ multiplex PCR; the TCRdb copy retains only in-frame clones and omits some. The sample lists under 200,000 clones; 84% were seen once. The CDR3 sequence is 15 residues long. Trimming cost V 3 bases and J 10 bases, with 18 bases left between them. The germline V gene encodes CDR1 SGHTA and CDR2 FQGNSA. About this clone itself: As yet, its antigen is unknown.

The V call is TRBV7-2, the J call TRBJ1-4, with D perhaps TRBD1 (5 bases). Material: PBMCs, obtained after 24 months of ibrutinib treatment. The sequence was obtained from a human donor with chronic lymphocytic leukemia. The CDR3 coding sequence is TGTGCCAGCAGCTTGGGACGCCCCGGGGGGGGAAAACTGTTTTTT. Translated: CASSLGRPGGGKLFF.